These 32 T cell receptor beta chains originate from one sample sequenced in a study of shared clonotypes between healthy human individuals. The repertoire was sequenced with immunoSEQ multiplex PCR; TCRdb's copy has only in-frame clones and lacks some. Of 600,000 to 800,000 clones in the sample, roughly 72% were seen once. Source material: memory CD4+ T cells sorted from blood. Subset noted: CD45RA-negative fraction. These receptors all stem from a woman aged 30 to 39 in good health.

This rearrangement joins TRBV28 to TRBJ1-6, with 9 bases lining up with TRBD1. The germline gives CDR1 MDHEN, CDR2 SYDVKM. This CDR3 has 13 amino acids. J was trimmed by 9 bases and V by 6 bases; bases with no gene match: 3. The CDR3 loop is CASRRDRVSPLHF. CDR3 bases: TGTGCCAGCAGGCGGGACAGGGTTTCACCCCTCCACTTT.

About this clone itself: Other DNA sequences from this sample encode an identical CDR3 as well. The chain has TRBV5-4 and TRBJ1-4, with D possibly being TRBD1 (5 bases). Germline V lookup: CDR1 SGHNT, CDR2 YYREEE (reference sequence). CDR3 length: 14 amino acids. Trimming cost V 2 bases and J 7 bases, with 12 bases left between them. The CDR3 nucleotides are TGTGCCAGCAGCTTCGGAGGGGTGGGTGAAAAACTGTTTTTT. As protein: CASSFGGVGEKLFF. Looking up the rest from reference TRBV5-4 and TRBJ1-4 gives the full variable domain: ETGVTQSPTHLIKTRGQQVTLRCSSQSGHNTVSWYQQALGQGPQFIFQYYREEENGRGNFPPRFSGLQFPNYSSELNVNALELDDSALYLCASSFGGVGEKLFFGSGTQLSVL.

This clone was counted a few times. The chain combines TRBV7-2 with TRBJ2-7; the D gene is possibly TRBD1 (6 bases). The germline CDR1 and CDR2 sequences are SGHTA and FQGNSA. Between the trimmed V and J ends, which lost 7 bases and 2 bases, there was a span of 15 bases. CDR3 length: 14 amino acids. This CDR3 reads CASNRESGPYEQYF. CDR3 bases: TGTGCCAGCAACAGGGAATCGGGACCCTACGAGCAGTACTTC.

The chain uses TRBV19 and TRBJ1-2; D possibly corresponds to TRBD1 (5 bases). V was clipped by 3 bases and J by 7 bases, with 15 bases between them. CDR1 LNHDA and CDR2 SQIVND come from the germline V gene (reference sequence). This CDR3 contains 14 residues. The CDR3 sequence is CASSIREGLRGYTF. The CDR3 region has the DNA TGTGCCAGTAGTATCAGGGAAGGGCTACGTGGCTACACCTTC.

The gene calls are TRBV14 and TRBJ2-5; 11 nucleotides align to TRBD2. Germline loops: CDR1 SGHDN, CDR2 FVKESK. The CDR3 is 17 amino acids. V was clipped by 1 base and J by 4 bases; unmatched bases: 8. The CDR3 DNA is TGTGCCAGCAGCCAAGTGGAGCTACTAGCGGGGGTAGAGACCCAGTACTTC. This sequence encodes CASSQVELLAGVETQYF.

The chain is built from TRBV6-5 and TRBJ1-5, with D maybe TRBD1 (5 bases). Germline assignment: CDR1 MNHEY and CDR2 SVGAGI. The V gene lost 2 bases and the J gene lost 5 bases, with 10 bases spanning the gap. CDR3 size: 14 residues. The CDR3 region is CASSYEGIDQPQHF. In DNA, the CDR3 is TGTGCCAGCAGTTACGAGGGGATCGATCAGCCCCAGCATTTT.

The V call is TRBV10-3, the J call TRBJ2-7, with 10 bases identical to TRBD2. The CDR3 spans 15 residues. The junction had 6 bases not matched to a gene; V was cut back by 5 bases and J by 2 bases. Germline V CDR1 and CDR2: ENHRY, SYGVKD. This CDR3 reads CAISNGLAETYEQYF. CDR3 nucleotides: TGTGCCATCAGTAACGGACTAGCGGAGACCTACGAGCAGTACTTC.

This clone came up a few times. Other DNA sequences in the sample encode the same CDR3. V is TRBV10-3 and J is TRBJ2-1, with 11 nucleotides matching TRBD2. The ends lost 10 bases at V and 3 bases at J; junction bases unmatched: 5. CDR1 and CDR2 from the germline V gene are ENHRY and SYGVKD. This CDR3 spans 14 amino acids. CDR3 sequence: CATKGLADYNEQFF. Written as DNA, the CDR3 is TGTGCCACCAAGGGACTAGCGGACTACAATGAGCAGTTCTTC.

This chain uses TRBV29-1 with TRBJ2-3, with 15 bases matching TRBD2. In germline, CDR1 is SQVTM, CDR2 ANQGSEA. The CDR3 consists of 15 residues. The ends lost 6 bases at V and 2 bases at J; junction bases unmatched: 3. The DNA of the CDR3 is TGCAGCGTCGGACTAGCGGGAGGGTACACAGATACGCAGTATTTT. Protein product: CSVGLAGGYTDTQYF.

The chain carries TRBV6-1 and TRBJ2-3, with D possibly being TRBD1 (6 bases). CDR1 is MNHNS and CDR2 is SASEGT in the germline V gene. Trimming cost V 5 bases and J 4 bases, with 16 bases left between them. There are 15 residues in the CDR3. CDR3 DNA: TGTGCCAGCAGTTTCATCTCCGGACAGTCAGATACGCAGTATTTT. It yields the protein CASSFISGQSDTQYF.

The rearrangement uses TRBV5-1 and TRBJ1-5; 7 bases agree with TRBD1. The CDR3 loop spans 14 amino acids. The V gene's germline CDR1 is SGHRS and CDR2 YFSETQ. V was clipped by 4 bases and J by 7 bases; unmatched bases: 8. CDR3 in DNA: TGCGCCAGCAGCCCCGGGACAGAGGGGCAGCCCCAGCATTTT. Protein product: CASSPGTEGQPQHF.

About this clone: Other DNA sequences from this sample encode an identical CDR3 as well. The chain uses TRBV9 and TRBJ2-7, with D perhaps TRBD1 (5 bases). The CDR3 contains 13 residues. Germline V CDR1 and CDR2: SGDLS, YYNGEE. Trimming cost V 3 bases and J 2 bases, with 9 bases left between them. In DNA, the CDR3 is TGTGCCAGCAGCGCGACAGCAACCTACGAGCAGTACTTC. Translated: CASSATATYEQYF.

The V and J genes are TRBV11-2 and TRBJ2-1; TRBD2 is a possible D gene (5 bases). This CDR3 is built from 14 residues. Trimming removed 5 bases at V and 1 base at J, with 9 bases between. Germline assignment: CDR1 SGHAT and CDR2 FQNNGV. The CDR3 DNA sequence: TGTGCCAGCAGCCCGGGATTTTCCTACAATGAGCAGTTCTTC. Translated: CASSPGFSYNEQFF.

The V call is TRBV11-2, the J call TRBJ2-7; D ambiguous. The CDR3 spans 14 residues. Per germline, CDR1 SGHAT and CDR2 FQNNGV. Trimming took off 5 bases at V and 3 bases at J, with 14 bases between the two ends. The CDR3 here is CASSLTRTIYEQYF. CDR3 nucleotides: TGTGCCAGCAGCCTGACACGAACTATCTACGAGCAGTACTTC. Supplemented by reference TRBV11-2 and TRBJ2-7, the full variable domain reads EAGVAQSPRYKIIEKRQSVAFWCNPISGHATLYWYQQILGQGPKLLIQFQNNGVVDDSQLPKDRFSAERLKGVDSTLKIQPAKLEDSAVYLCASSLTRTIYEQYFGPGTRLTVT.

CDR3 nucleotides: TGTGCCAGCTCACTAACAGCGAAGGTCTCAGGTGTCATTCAGTACTTC. Amino acid sequence: CASSLTAKVSGVIQYF. J is TRBJ2-4 and V is TRBV18; D is unclear. The CDR3 sequence is 16 residues long. Trimming took 4 bases from V and 9 from J, leaving 22 bases between them. The germline V gene has CDR1 KGHSH and CDR2 LQKENI.

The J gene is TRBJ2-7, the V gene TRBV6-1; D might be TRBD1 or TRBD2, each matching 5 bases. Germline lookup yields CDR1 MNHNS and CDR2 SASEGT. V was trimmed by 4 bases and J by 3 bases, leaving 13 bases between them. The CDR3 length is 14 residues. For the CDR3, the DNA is TGTGCCAGCAGTGGATCCGGGGCCCTCTACGAGCAGTACTTC. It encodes CASSGSGALYEQYF.

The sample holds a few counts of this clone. The CDR3 nucleotides read TGTGCCAGCAGCAAGGATGGTTACGAGCAGTACTTC. Translating gives CASSKDGYEQYF. This chain joins TRBV11-2 and TRBJ2-7, with D uncertain. CDR1 and CDR2 from the germline V gene are SGHAT and FQNNGV. V was clipped by 5 bases and J by 4 bases, with 9 bases between them. CDR3 length: 12 amino acids.

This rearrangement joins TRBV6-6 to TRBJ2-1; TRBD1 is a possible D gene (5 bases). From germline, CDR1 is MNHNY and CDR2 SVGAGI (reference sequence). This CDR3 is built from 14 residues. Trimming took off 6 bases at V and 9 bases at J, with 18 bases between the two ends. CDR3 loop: CASSPVGITGEQFF. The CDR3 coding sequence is TGTGCCAGCAGCCCAGTTGGTATCACAGGTGAGCAGTTCTTC.

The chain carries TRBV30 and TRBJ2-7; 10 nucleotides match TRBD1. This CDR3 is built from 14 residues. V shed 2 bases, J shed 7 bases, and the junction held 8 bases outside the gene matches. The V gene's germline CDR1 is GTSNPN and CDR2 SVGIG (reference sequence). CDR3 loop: CAWSKGTGVEEQYF. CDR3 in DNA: TGTGCCTGGAGTAAAGGGACAGGGGTTGAGGAGCAGTACTTC.

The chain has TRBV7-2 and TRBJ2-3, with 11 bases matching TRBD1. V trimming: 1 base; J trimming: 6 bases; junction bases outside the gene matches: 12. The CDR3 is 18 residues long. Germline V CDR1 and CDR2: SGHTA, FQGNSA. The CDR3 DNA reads TGTGCCAGCAGCTTAGTGTCGACCGGGACAGGGGGTTCTGATACGCAGTATTTT. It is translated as CASSLVSTGTGGSDTQYF.

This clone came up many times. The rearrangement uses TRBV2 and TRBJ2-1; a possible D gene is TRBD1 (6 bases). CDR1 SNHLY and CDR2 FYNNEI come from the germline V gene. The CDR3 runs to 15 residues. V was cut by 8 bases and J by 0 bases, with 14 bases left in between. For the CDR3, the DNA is TGTGCCAGCGCGAGAGACAGGCTCTCCTACAATGAGCAGTTCTTC. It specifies CASARDRLSYNEQFF.

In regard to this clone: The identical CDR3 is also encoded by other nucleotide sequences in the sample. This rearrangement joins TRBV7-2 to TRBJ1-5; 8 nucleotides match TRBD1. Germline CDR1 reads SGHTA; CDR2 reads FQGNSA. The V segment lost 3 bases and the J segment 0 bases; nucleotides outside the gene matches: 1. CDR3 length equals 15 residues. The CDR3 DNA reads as TGTGCCAGCAGCTTCACAGGGGGTAGCAATCAGCCCCAGCATTTT. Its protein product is CASSFTGGSNQPQHF.

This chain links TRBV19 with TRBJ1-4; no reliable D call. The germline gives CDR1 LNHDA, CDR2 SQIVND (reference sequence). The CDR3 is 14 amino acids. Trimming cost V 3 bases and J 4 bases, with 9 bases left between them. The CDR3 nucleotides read TGTGCCAGTAGTATTCGCCGACTTAATGAAAAACTGTTTTTT. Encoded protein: CASSIRRLNEKLFF.

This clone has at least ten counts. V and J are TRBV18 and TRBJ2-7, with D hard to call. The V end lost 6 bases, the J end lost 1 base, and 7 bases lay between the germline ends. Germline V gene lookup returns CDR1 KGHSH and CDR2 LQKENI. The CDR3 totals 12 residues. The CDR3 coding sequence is TGTGCCAGCTCTATGTATTCCTACGAGCAGTACTTC. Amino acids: CASSMYSYEQYF.

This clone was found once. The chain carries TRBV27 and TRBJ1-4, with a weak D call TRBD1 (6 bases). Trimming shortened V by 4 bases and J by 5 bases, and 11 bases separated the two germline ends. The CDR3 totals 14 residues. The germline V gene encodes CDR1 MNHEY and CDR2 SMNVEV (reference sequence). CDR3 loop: CASSYDRRNEKLFF. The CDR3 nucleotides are TGTGCCAGCAGTTACGACAGGAGAAATGAAAAACTGTTTTTT.

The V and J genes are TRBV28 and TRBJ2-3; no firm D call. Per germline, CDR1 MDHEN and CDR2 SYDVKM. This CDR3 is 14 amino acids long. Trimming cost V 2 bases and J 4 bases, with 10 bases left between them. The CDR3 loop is CASSLGGESDTQYF. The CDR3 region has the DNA TGTGCCAGCAGTTTAGGCGGAGAATCAGATACGCAGTATTTT.

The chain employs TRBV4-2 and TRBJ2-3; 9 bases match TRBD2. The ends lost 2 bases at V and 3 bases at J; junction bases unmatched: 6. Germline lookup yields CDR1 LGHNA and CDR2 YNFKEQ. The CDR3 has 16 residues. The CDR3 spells CASSQRAGGETDTQYF. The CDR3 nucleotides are TGTGCCAGCAGCCAACGAGCGGGAGGAGAGACAGATACGCAGTATTTT.

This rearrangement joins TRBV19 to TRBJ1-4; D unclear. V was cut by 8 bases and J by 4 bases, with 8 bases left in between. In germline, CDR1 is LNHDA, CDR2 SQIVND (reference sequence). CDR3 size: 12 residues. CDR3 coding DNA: TGTGCCAGTTCCAGTAATAATGAAAAACTGTTTTTT. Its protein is CASSSNNEKLFF.

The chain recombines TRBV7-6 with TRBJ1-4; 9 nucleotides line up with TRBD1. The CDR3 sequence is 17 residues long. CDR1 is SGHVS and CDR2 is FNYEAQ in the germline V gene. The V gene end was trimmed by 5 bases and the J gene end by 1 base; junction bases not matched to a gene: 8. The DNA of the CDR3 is TGTGCCAGCAGCCGTACAAACAGGGGGCGAACTAATGAAAAACTGTTTTTT. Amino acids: CASSRTNRGRTNEKLFF.

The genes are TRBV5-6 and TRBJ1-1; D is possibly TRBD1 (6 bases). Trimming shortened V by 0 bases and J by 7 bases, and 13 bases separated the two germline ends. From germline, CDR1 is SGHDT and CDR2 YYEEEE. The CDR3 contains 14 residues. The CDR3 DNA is TGTGCCAGCAGCTTGGCGGGGACATACATTGAAGCTTTCTTT. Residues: CASSLAGTYIEAFF.

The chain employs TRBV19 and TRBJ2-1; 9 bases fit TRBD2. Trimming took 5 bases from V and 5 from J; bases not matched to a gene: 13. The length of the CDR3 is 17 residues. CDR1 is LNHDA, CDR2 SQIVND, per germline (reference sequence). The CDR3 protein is CASSLSIAGVSDNEQFF. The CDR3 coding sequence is TGTGCCAGTAGTCTCTCCATAGCGGGAGTGTCGGACAATGAGCAGTTCTTC.

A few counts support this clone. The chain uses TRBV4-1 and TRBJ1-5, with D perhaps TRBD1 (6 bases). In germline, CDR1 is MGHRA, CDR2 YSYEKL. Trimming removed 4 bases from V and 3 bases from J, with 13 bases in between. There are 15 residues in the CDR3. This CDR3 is CASSRYGQHNQPQHF. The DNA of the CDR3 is TGCGCCAGCAGCCGGTACGGACAGCACAATCAGCCCCAGCATTTT.